This section outlines one T cell receptor beta chain sequence together with its context. Its specific antigen is unknown. Base qualities are not provided; no much larger clone lies one nucleotide away. This entry belongs to a study of cytomegalovirus exposure and HLA in healthy donors (dated by TCRdb to about 2017). With regard to the full study: In an earlier analysis of approximately 640 of the donors, around 290 Gb of sequence data and 90 million to 120 million unique TCR beta sequences from roughly 200 million T cells were reported. An earlier analysis of 500 to 750 of the donors applied high-throughput TCR beta sequencing to assess whether each TCR beta V gene segment acted as functional or pseudogenic. Several DR-DQ haplotypes were treated as single units for association and clustering because of strong linkage in the cohort. Of the 398 genotyped donors, 81% fell in the genetic ancestry cluster associated with self-reported Caucasian donors. In addition to the first cohort of roughly 670 subjects, a separate validation cohort of 130 or so different subjects was used. A later analysis re-analyzed previously published TCR beta repertoires from 600 to 850 donors and added high-resolution HLA genotyping to study TCR occurrence patterns. Donor age, sex, ethnicity and CMV serostatus were compiled together with the repertoire data. The study aimed to test whether cataloging public T cell receptors could reveal signatures of past pathogen exposure. In the later analysis, no new phenotypic data were used to find candidate immune exposures; instead, reliance was placed on TCR beta sequences and their occurrence across donors. A later genetic analysis took genome-wide SNP genotypes for about 55% of the 666 donors and used that subset as a discovery cohort. Roughly 300 gigabases of sequencing data and 70 million to 85 million unique TCR sequences were included in an early release covering roughly 700 HLA-typed donors. The T cell repertoires of some 700 subjects were profiled by immunosequencing and related to cytomegalovirus serostatus. Every discovery cohort repertoire had been produced on one sequencing platform. The number of donors typed differed by locus, with roughly 620-640 for A, B, C, DRB1 and DQB1, roughly 550 for DQA1, 600 to 610 for DPA1, and 472 for DPB1. To predict cytomegalovirus infection status, the study brought together high-throughput TCR immunosequencing, statistical association of individual TCRs with disease status, and machine learning. On average, roughly 240,000 unique TCR beta nucleotide sequences were sequenced per donor among a few hundred genotyped donors of the cohort, with roughly 18% of those sequences being non-productive. HLA typing covered class I and class II loci at four-digit resolution.

The cohort consisted of 666 healthy bone marrow donors. Cohort members were all nominally healthy when sampled, although unrecorded immune exposures were likely present. Of the 666 cohort members, around 290 had a positive CMV serostatus and about 400 had a negative one, while no CMV serostatus was recorded for the donor. Every donor gave a peripheral blood sample, and the peripheral blood mononuclear cells from that sample were used for TCR beta sequencing. The Qiagen DNeasy Blood Extraction Kit was used to extract genomic DNA from the blood cell samples. The method was the immunoSEQ multiplex PCR assay. A mixture of 60 forward primers for TCR Vbeta segments and 13 reverse primers for TCR Jbeta segments was used in the multiplex PCR. The CDR3 region of rearranged TCR beta genes was amplified from genomic DNA with a multiplex PCR assay. On the Illumina HiSeq System, the amplified TCR beta libraries were sequenced as 87-base-pair reads. Under the source paper's analysis protocol: In a later analysis, tens of millions of unique TCR beta chains were counted across the roughly 610 repertoires, and approximately 11 million of these chains were shared by at least two donors. Raw reads were error-corrected and collapsed into unique sequences with a nearest-neighbor algorithm that merged closely related sequences to remove PCR and sequencing errors. To assign V, D and J gene segments, CDR3 sequences were aligned to IMGT reference sequences. For a sequence to be retained, a match of at least six nucleotides to both a V gene segment and a J gene segment was required. Rearrangements were classified as productive when the CDR3 lacked stop codons and remained in frame with V and J, and all other rearrangements were classified as non-productive. CDR3 was defined by IMGT convention, running from the second conserved V-encoded cysteine to the conserved J-encoded phenylalanine. Sequences without an unambiguous match to a single V gene segment were excluded from the earlier analysis of approximately 560 of the donors. An earlier analysis of over 450 of the donors classified V segments as functional when productive rearrangements were above 56.7% and as segregating when the standard deviation between donors was above 5%. A statistical classification framework was developed to diagnose cytomegalovirus status using the catalog of TCR beta chain sequences. In a later analysis, TCR nucleotide sequences were compared against IMGT/GENE-DB human TR gene sequences so that V and J genes could be assigned. Using the TCRdist pipeline, a later analysis assigned CDR3 sequences along with most-parsimonious VDJ recombination scenarios. In a later analysis, each TCR beta chain was defined by its CDR3 amino acid sequence together with its V-gene family, and reads lacking a unique V-gene family were excluded. In a later analysis, around 600 highly shared, low-generation-probability nucleotide sequences were removed to address suspected cross-contamination and a sequencing artifact. In a later analysis, a clonal expansion index for each public chain was calculated from normalized within-repertoire ranks of inferred template counts. In a later analysis, generation probabilities were computed with a VDJ recombination model fitted to out-of-frame rearrangements, and the resulting probabilities were checked against IGoR. In a later analysis, TCR-TCR, TCR-HLA and TCR-CMV co-occurrence was scored with hypergeometric tests, and a repertoire-size bias correction was applied to TCR pairs. False discovery rates were estimated in a later analysis by permuting HLA or CMV assignments 20 times. In a later analysis, co-occurring TCRs were grouped using DBSCAN, and TCRdist sequence similarity was added for clustering within HLA-allele-positive subsets. Repertoires with fewer than 30,000 or more than 120,000 public chains, plus five repertoires with anomalous nucleotide sharing, were excluded from co-occurrence clustering. The source is immuneACCESS, and TCRdb retained only in-frame sequences with V and J called. Part of the clones is not carried over; for the studies checked, unresolved V genes explain less than half of this, and the remainder is unexplained. V and J calls and clone size are given by that table; D and trimming were obtained from the DNA. The sample has about 89,000 clones on record, under 75% of them singletons. Of the sample, 2.3% is held by the ten largest clones.

Broader findings and caveats from the paper: Because counts were too low, about 18 rarely observed V segments, including chromosome 9 orphons, were excluded from the earlier analysis of roughly 580 of the donors. According to a later genetic analysis, donors in an Asian-associated ancestry cluster had fewer N-insertions in productive TCRs than the approximately 700-donor mean. In an earlier analysis of fewer than 750 of the donors, most TCR beta V segments were observed in productive rearrangements about 90% or about 30% of the time, broadly matching IMGT annotations. This cohort had only TCR beta chains sequenced, and the lack of alpha or paired-chain data limited which features could be detected. Because the 87-base-pair reads could not distinguish some IMGT-functional V segments, including TRBV6-2 and TRBV6-3, those segments were excluded. A later analysis associated about 17,000 TCR beta sequences with specific HLA alleles at a false discovery rate of 0.05. Linkage disequilibrium might explain the correlated functional status among segregating V segments, but an unknown experimental factor could not be ruled out. A cluster of highly shared sequence variants was judged likely to be a technical artifact of the sequencing pipeline. Most TCR sequences were seen in very few donors, while some public TCRs were found in many individuals. In vitro tests confirmed that three of the cytomegalovirus-associated TCR beta chains recognize cytomegalovirus antigens. A further reported finding was that TCR beta sequences accurately predicted the HLA-A and HLA-B alleles for most subjects in the first cohort. According to a later analysis, parvovirus B19, influenza, CMV and Epstein-Barr virus appeared linked to several top co-occurrence clusters. A total of 164 TCR beta chains were listed by the study as associated with cytomegalovirus. Immune exposure information for the cohort was limited to CMV serostatus. Assigning TCR associations to individual alleles was difficult when HLA alleles, especially DR and DQ, strongly co-occurred. Most CMV-associated TCR beta chains appeared to be HLA-restricted in a later analysis, and the HLA associations seemed to be driven largely by CMV exposure. Because HLA typing was missing for some donors at each locus, association tests included only the typed subset. Cytomegalovirus status was reported to be diagnosed by the classifier with high specificity and sensitivity in both the original and validation cohorts. According to a later analysis, TCR association rates differed among HLA loci, with DRB1 alleles showing the most associated TCRs and HLA-C alleles showing the fewest. Presence/absence analyses assumed roughly uniform sequencing depth across donors, an assumption that may not hold. V-gene and J-gene trimming of TCR beta chains was associated with a missense DCLRE1C variant in a later genetic analysis, and the association was replicated in an independent cohort. It was suggested by the authors that the approach could potentially be generalized to other disease states and immunological phenotypes. In a later analysis, HLA-associated TCR beta chains were found to be more clonally expanded and to have lower generation probabilities than equally common non-associated chains.

Its CDR3 holds 14 amino acids, cysteine through phenylalanine. Just CDR3 DNA is preserved here, 42 bases in frame from base 1. After removal of 5 bases from V and 3 bases from J, the junction retains 4 bases not matched to a gene. The germline V gene (reference sequence) gives CDR1 as LNHDA and CDR2 as SQIVND. Rearrangement joined TRBV19 to TRBJ2-3, and TRBD1 matches 8 of the central bases. The source of this sequence is a human donor in good health. Sequenced material: PBMCs. The sequenced DNA is TGTGCCAGTAGTCCAGGGGGCTTTACAGATACGCAGTATTTT. It is translated as CASSPGGFTDTQYF.